Following are 21 T cell receptor beta chains from one sample sequenced in a study of blood T cell repertoires in COVID-19 (dated by TCRdb to between 2020 and 2021). The library was built by means of the immunoSEQ multiplex PCR assay. Here the immuneACCESS table is served through TCRdb, limited to in-frame sequences with V and J called. Missing clones are a known gap in these copies; in checked studies unresolved V genes cover under half, and the rest lacks a known reason. This sample is represented by roughly 100,000 clones; 75% to 90% of them were singletons. 4% to 5.5% of the sample rests with the top ten. Sequenced: peripheral blood. The origin of the receptors is a human donor in a cohort sampled during active COVID-19.

CDR3 in DNA: TGCGCCAGCAGCTCGGTCTTCGAAGGGGGGACCCAGTACTTC. This sequence encodes CASSSVFEGGTQYF. This chain links TRBV5-1 with TRBJ2-5, with a weak D call TRBD1 (6 bases). Germline lookup yields CDR1 SGHRS and CDR2 YFSETQ. V was trimmed by 3 bases and J by 7 bases, leaving 16 bases between them. The CDR3 is 14 amino acids.

The chain links TRBV7-3 to TRBJ2-3; no firm D call. Germline V gene data show CDR1 as SGHTA and CDR2 as FQGTGA. There are 15 residues in the CDR3. V was clipped by 2 bases and J by 0 bases, with 9 bases between them. The chain's CDR3 is CASSLDGASTDTQYF. CDR3 nucleotides: TGTGCCAGCAGCTTAGATGGAGCTAGCACAGATACGCAGTATTTT.

This clone came up once. The V call is TRBV6-5, the J call TRBJ1-5, with 12 bases identical to TRBD1. Germline CDR1 and CDR2: MNHEY and SVGAGI. The CDR3 is made up of 15 amino acids. Trimming at V came to 6 bases and at J to 5 bases, leaving 5 bases not matched to a gene. For the CDR3, the DNA is TGTGCCAGCAGAATCGGGACAGGGGGCGATCAGCCCCAGCATTTT. Protein: CASRIGTGGDQPQHF.

The chain is built from TRBV2 and TRBJ1-1; 9 bases fit TRBD1. Trimming took 8 bases from V and 0 from J; bases not matched to a gene: 1. Germline V gives CDR1 SNHLY, CDR2 FYNNEI. This CDR3 spans 13 amino acids. In nucleotides, the CDR3 is TGTGCCAGCGGGACAGGGTTGAACACTGAAGCTTTCTTT. It yields the protein CASGTGLNTEAFF.

V and J are TRBV9 and TRBJ2-3; 7 bases map to TRBD1. This CDR3 has 16 amino acids. Per the germline V gene, CDR1 is SGDLS and CDR2 is YYNGEE. Losses at the gene ends were 4 bases for V and 3 bases for J; bases not matched to a gene: 11. Written as DNA, the CDR3 is TGTGCCAGCAGCAGACAGGGTGGTAGTCGAACAGATACGCAGTATTTT. Protein sequence: CASSRQGGSRTDTQYF. Using reference TRBV9 and TRBJ2-3 for the parts outside the CDR3, the full variable domain is DSGVTQTPKHLITATGQRVTLRCSPRSGDLSVYWYQQSLDQGLQFLIQYYNGEERAKGNILERFSAQQFPDLHSELNLSSLELGDSALYFCASSRQGGSRTDTQYFGPGTRLTVL.

This chain uses TRBV7-2 with TRBJ1-2; D may be TRBD1 (6 bases). Trimming removed 1 base from V and 4 bases from J, with 10 bases in between. Germline V gene sequence: CDR1 SGHTA, CDR2 FQGNSA. The CDR3 totals 14 residues. The CDR3 here is CASSLDGGAYGYTF. The CDR3 coding sequence is TGTGCCAGCAGCTTAGACGGGGGGGCCTATGGCTACACCTTC. Full variable domain (rest looked up from reference TRBV7-2 and TRBJ1-2): GAGVSQSPSNKVTEKGKDVELRCDPISGHTALYWYRQSLGQGLEFLIYFQGNSAPDKSGLPSDRFSAERTGGSVSTLTIQRTQQEDSAVYLCASSLDGGAYGYTFGSGTRLTVV.

CDR3 region: CASIHGGGVGAGELFF. CDR3 coding DNA: TGTGCCAGCATCCACGGAGGCGGGGTGGGAGCCGGGGAGCTGTTTTTT. This chain uses TRBV6-6 with TRBJ2-2; perhaps TRBD2 as D (6 bases). The CDR3 sequence is 16 residues long. Germline-derived CDR1 and CDR2 are MNHNY and SVGAGI (reference sequence). With 7 bases removed from V and 6 bases from J, the gap between germline ends came to 21 bases.

V usage is TRBV18 and J usage is TRBJ1-6; 7 bases map to TRBD1. The CDR3 extends over 17 amino acids. CDR1 and CDR2 from the germline V gene are KGHSH and LQKENI. The J segment lost 5 bases and the V segment lost 0 bases, leaving 7 bases of the junction unmatched. CDR3 residues: CASSPPGRGVNNSPLHF. The CDR3 DNA reads TGTGCCAGCTCACCACCGGGCAGGGGGGTCAATAATTCACCCCTCCACTTT.

The chain is built from TRBV30 and TRBJ1-4; D is undetermined. The CDR3 length is 12 residues. CDR1 is GTSNPN and CDR2 is SVGIG in the germline V gene (reference sequence). The V gene lost 0 bases and the J gene lost 10 bases, with 9 bases spanning the gap. The CDR3 coding sequence is TGTGCCTGGAGTGTAACGGGAATAAAACTGTTTTTT. Its translation: CAWSVTGIKLFF.

The chain recombines TRBV4-2 with TRBJ2-7, with 8 nucleotides matching TRBD1. The CDR3 sequence is 15 residues long. CDR1 LGHNA and CDR2 YNFKEQ come from the germline V gene. V gave up 4 bases and J gave up 1 base; unmatched junction bases: 6. CDR3 amino acids: CASSLSGQGSYEQYF. The CDR3 region has the DNA TGTGCCAGCAGCCTCTCCGGACAGGGTTCCTACGAGCAGTACTTC.

The CDR3 nucleotides read TGTGCCAGCAGTCTAGCGGGGCTGTCCTACAATGAGCAGTTCTTC. The encoded protein is CASSLAGLSYNEQFF. The chain employs TRBV6-5 and TRBJ2-1; TRBD2 matches at 9 bases. This CDR3 has 15 amino acids. V dropped 5 bases and J dropped 1; count of bases not matched to a gene: 3. In germline, CDR1 is MNHEY, CDR2 SVGAGI.

This chain uses TRBV5-1 with TRBJ2-6, with a tentative D call TRBD1 (6 bases). Between the trimmed V and J ends, which lost 4 bases and 0 bases, there was a span of 11 bases. Per germline, CDR1 SGHRS and CDR2 YFSETQ. The CDR3 runs 16 residues. Here the CDR3 reads CASSVGQNSGANVLTF. The CDR3 coding sequence is TGCGCCAGCAGCGTCGGACAGAACTCTGGGGCCAACGTCCTGACTTTC. Based on the CDR3 plus reference TRBV5-1 and TRBJ2-6, the full variable domain is KAGVTQTPRYLIKTRGQQVTLSCSPISGHRSVSWYQQTPGQGLQFLFEYFSETQRNKGNFPGRFSGRQFSNSRSEMNVSTLELGDSALYLCASSVGQNSGANVLTFGAGSRLTVL.

The chain recombines TRBV3-1 (or the pseudogene TRBV3-2) with TRBJ2-1, with 7 bases that match TRBD2. This CDR3 is built from 18 residues. With 4 bases clipped from V and 0 bases from J, the junction kept 12 bases outside the gene matches. The germline gives CDR1 LGHDT, CDR2 YNNKEL (reference sequence). The CDR3 loop reads CASSRLASGPSSYNEQFF. CDR3 DNA sequence: TGTGCCAGCAGCCGGTTAGCTAGCGGACCCAGCTCCTACAATGAGCAGTTCTTC.

CDR3 bases: TGTGCCAGCAGCCGTCGACAGGGCGGGGAGACCCAGTACTTC. Translating gives CASSRRQGGETQYF. The chain employs TRBV7-2 and TRBJ2-5; 7 nucleotides agree with TRBD1. V shed 5 bases, J shed 5 bases, and the junction held 8 bases outside the gene matches. Germline V gene sequence: CDR1 SGHTA, CDR2 FQGNSA. This CDR3 has 14 amino acids.

The chain is built from TRBV18 and TRBJ2-7; D is possibly TRBD2 (6 bases). Germline V lookup: CDR1 KGHSH, CDR2 LQKENI. Trimming removed 1 base at V and 1 base at J, with 20 bases between. The CDR3 loop spans 18 amino acids. CDR3 amino acids: CASSPRYSGSAGSYEQYF. Here the CDR3 DNA reads TGTGCCAGCTCACCACGGTATAGCGGCTCCGCTGGTTCCTACGAGCAGTACTTC.

The V and J genes are TRBV18 and TRBJ2-2; D is unclear. The CDR3 loop spans 16 amino acids. V was pared by 6 bases and J by 1 base, with 15 bases between. CDR1 is KGHSH and CDR2 is LQKENI in the germline V gene. The CDR3 DNA is TGTGCCAGCTCCCAAATCGTCCCGGGGAACACCGGGGAGCTGTTTTTT. Its translation: CASSQIVPGNTGELFF.

The V and J genes are TRBV3-1 (or the pseudogene TRBV3-2) and TRBJ1-1, with D unresolved. Germline V lookup: CDR1 LGHDT, CDR2 YNNKEL (reference sequence). The length of the CDR3 is 13 residues. Between the trimmed V and J ends, which lost 4 bases and 0 bases, there was a span of 6 bases. The CDR3, as DNA: TGTGCCAGCAGCCCTGACTTGAACACTGAAGCTTTCTTT. Its protein product is CASSPDLNTEAFF.

The rearrangement joins TRBV28 to TRBJ2-4; D possibly corresponds to TRBD1 (5 bases). Germline V CDR1 and CDR2: MDHEN, SYDVKM. There are 18 residues in the CDR3. V lost 5 bases, J lost 0 bases, and 20 bases lay in between. The DNA for the CDR3 is TGTGCCAGCAGTACAACCATCAGGGTACCCTTAGCCAAAAACATTCAGTACTTC. Translating gives CASSTTIRVPLAKNIQYF.

The V and J genes are TRBV9 and TRBJ1-2; 7 bases fit TRBD1. With 3 bases clipped from V and 8 bases from J, the junction kept 4 bases outside the gene matches. Germline V CDR1 and CDR2: SGDLS, YYNGEE. The CDR3 consists of 12 residues. The CDR3 nucleotides read TGTGCCAGCAGCGCAACAGGGGTAGGCTACACCTTC. Its protein product is CASSATGVGYTF.

The table lists this clone with a count of one. This chain links TRBV11-2 with TRBJ2-2, with D possibly being TRBD2 (5 bases). V lost 5 bases and J lost 5, with 15 bases in between. Germline V gene data show CDR1 as SGHAT and CDR2 as FQNNGV. The CDR3 covers 15 residues. As DNA, the CDR3 is TGTGCCAGCAGCGGGTTTCCCCGCGGGACCGGGGAGCTGTTTTTT. Translating gives CASSGFPRGTGELFF.

This chain connects TRBV7-3 to TRBJ2-1, with 10 bases fitting TRBD1. J gave up 7 bases and V 5 bases, and 2 bases lay outside the gene matches. This CDR3 has 13 amino acids. Per germline, CDR1 SGHTA and CDR2 FQGTGA. Here the CDR3 reads CASSRDRGNEQFF. CDR3 sequence (DNA): TGTGCCAGCAGCCGGGACAGGGGAAATGAGCAGTTCTTC.